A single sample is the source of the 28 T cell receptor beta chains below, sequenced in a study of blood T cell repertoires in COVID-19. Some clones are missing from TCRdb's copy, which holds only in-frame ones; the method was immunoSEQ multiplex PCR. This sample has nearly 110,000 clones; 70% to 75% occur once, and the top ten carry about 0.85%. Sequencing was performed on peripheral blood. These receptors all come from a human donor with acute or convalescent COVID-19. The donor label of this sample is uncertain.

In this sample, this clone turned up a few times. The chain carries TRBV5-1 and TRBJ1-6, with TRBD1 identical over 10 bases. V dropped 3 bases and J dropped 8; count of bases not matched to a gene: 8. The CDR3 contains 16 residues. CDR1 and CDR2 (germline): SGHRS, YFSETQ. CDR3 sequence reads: CASSSRQGASDSPLHF. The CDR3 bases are TGCGCCAGCAGCTCGCGACAGGGGGCCTCGGATTCACCCCTCCACTTT.

As DNA, the CDR3 is TGTGCCAGCAGCCCCTGGACAGGAAGGGCTTTCTTT. It is translated as CASSPWTGRAFF. This chain connects TRBV9 to TRBJ1-1; 7 bases match TRBD1. The germline gives CDR1 SGDLS, CDR2 YYNGEE. The V and J ends lost 4 bases and 11 bases, in that order; junction bases with no gene match: 8. This CDR3 is 12 amino acids long.

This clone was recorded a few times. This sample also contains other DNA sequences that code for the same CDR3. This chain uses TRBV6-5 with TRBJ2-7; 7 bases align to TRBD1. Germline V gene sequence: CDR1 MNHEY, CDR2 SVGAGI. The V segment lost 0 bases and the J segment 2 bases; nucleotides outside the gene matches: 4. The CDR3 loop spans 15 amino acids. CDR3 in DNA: TGTGCCAGCAGTTACTCGTGGCAGGGGGCCTACGAGCAGTACTTC. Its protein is CASSYSWQGAYEQYF.

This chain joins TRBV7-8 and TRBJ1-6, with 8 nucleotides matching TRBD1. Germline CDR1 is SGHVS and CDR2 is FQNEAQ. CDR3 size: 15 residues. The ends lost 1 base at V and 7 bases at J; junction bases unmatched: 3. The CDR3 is CASSLDRGVNSPLHF. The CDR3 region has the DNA TGTGCCAGCAGCTTAGACAGGGGGGTGAATTCACCCCTCCACTTT. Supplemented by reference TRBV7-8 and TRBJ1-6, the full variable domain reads GAGVSQSPRYKVAKRGQDVALRCDPISGHVSLFWYQQALGQGPEFLTYFQNEAQLDKSGLPSDRFFAERPEGSVSTLKIQRTQQEDSAVYLCASSLDRGVNSPLHFGNGTRLTVT.

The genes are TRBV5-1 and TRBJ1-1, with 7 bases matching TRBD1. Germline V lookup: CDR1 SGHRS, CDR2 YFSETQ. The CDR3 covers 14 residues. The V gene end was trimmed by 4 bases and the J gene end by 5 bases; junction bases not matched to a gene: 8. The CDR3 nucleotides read TGCGCCAGCAGCACATGGGACAGACTTACTGAAGCTTTCTTT. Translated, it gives CASSTWDRLTEAFF.

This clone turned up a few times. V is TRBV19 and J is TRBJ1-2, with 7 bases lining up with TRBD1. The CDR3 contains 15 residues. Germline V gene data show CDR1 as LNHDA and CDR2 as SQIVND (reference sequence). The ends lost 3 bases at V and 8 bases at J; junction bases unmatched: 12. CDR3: CASSILQGPNEGYTF. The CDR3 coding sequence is TGTGCCAGTAGTATCCTACAGGGGCCAAATGAAGGCTACACCTTC. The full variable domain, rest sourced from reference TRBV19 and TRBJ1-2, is DGGITQSPKYLFRKEGQNVTLSCEQNLNHDAMYWYRQDPGQGLRLIYYSQIVNDFQKGDIAEGYSVSREKKESFPLTVTSAQKNPTAFYLCASSILQGPNEGYTFGSGTRLTVV.

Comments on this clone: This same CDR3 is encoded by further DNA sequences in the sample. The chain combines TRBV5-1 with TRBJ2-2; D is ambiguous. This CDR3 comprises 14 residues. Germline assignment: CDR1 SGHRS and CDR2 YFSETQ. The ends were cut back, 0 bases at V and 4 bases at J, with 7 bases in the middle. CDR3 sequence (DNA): TGCGCCAGCAGCTTGGCCAGAGGCACCGGGGAGCTGTTTTTT. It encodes CASSLARGTGELFF.

CDR3 amino acids: CATLAGGLNTQYF. Written as DNA, the CDR3 is TGTGCCACGCTAGCGGGGGGGCTAAATACGCAGTATTTT. This sequence joins TRBV2 and TRBJ2-3, with 12 bases aligning to TRBD2. The trim removed 10 bases at V and 7 bases at J, leaving 6 bases unmatched. Germline loops: CDR1 SNHLY, CDR2 FYNNEI. This CDR3 has 13 amino acids.

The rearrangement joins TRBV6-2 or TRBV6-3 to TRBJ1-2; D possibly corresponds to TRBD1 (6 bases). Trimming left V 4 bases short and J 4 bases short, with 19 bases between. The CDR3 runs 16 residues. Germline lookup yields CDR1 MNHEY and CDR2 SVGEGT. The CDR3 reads CASSSPDSRTLYGYTF. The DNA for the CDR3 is TGTGCCAGCAGTTCCCCGGACAGCCGAACCCTCTATGGCTACACCTTC.

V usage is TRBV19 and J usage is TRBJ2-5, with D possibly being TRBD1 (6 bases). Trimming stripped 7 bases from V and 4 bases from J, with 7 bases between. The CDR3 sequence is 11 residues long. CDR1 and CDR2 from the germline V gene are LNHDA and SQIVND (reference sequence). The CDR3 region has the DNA TGTGCCAGTACCAGGGGAGAGACCCAGTACTTC. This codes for CASTRGETQYF.

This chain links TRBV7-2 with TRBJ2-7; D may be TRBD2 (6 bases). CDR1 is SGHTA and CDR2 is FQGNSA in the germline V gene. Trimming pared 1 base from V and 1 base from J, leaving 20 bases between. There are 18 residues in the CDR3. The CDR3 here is CASSLDSSGGVFSYEQYF. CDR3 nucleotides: TGTGCCAGCAGCTTAGATAGTAGTGGCGGGGTGTTTTCCTACGAGCAGTACTTC.

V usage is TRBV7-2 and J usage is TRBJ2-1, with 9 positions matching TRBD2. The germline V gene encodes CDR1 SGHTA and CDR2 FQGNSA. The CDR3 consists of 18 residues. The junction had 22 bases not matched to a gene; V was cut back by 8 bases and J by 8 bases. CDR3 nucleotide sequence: TGTGCCAGCGCCCTCAGGGCGATTCAGGGACTAGCTGCCGATGAGCAGTTCTTC. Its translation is CASALRAIQGLAADEQFF.

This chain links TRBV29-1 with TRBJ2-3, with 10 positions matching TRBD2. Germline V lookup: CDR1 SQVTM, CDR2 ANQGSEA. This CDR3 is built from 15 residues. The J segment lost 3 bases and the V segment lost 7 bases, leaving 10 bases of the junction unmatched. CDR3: CSGTLRTSGTDTQYF. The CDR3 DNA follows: TGCAGCGGGACCCTTCGGACTAGCGGAACAGATACGCAGTATTTT.

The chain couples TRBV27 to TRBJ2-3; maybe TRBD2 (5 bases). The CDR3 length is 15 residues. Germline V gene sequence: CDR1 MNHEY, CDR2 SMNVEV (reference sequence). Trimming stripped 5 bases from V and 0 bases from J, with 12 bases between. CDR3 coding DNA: TGTGCCAGCAGTCTAGCCTCCACTAGCACAGATACGCAGTATTTT. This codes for CASSLASTSTDTQYF.

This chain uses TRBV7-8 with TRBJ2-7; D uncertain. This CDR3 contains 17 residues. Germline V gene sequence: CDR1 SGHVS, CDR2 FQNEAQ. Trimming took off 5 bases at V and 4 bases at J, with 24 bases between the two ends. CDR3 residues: CASSPVNPDFSLYEQYF. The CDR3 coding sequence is TGTGCCAGCAGCCCTGTAAACCCTGACTTTAGCCTTTACGAGCAGTACTTC. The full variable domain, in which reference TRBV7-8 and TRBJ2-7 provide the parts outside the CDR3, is GAGVSQSPRYKVAKRGQDVALRCDPISGHVSLFWYQQALGQGPEFLTYFQNEAQLDKSGLPSDRFFAERPEGSVSTLKIQRTQQEDSAVYLCASSPVNPDFSLYEQYFGPGTRLTVT.

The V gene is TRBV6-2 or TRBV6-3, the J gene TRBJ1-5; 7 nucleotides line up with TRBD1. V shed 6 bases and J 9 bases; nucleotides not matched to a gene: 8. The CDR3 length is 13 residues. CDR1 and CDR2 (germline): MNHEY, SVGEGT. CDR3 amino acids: CASSLTGAGPQHF. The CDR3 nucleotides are TGTGCCAGCAGCTTAACAGGGGCGGGGCCCCAGCATTTT.

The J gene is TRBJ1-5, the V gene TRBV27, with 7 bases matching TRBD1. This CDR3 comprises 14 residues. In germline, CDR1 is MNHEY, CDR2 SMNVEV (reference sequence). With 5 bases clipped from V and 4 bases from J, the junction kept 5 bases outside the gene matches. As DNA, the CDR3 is TGTGCCAGCAGTCCTCAGGGGGTTAATCAGCCCCAGCATTTT. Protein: CASSPQGVNQPQHF.

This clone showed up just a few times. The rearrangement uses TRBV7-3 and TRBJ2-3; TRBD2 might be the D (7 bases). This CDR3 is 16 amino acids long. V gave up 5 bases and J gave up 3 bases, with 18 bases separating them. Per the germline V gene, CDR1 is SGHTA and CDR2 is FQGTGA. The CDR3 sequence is CASSPGGRGHTDTQYF. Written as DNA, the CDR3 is TGTGCCAGCAGCCCCGGGGGGCGGGGTCATACAGATACGCAGTATTTT.

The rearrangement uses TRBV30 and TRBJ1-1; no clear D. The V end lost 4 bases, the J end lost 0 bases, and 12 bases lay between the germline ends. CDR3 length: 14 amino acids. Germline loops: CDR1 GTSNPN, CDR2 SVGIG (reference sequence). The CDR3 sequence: CAWNLGLLNTEAFF. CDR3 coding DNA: TGTGCCTGGAACCTCGGACTCCTGAACACTGAAGCTTTCTTT.

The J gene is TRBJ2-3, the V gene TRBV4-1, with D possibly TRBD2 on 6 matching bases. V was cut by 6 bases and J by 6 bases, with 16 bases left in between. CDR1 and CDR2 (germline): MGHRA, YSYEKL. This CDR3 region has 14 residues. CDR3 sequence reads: CASRRIAEVDTQYF. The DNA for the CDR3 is TGCGCCAGCAGAAGAATAGCGGAGGTGGATACGCAGTATTTT.

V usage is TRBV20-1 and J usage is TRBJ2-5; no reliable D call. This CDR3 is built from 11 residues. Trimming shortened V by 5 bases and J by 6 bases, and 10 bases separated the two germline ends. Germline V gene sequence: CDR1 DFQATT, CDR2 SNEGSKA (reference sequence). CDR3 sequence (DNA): TGCAGTGCTTTCGGGTCGAAGACCCAGTACTTC. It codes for CSAFGSKTQYF.

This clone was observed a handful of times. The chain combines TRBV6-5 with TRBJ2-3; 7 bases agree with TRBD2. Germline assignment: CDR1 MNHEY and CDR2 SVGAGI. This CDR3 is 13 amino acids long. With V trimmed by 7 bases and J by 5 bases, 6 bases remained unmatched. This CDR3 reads CASTTRGIDTQYF. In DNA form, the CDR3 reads TGTGCCAGCACAACGCGGGGGATAGATACGCAGTATTTT.

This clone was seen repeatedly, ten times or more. The CDR3 bases are TGTGCCAGCAGCAGGCGACAGGGTCCTAATGAAAAACTGTTTTTT. This gives the protein CASSRRQGPNEKLFF. The chain uses TRBV7-9 and TRBJ1-4, with 7 bases lining up with TRBD1. Germline trimming cut 5 bases from V and 3 bases from J; bases unmatched to any gene: 6. The germline gives CDR1 SEHNR, CDR2 FQNEAQ (reference sequence). This CDR3 spans 15 amino acids.

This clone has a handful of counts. CDR3 sequence (DNA): TGTGCCAGCAGTGAAGGCAGGGTAGGGCATAGCAATCAGCCCCAGCATTTT. Its protein is CASSEGRVGHSNQPQHF. The chain recombines TRBV2 with TRBJ1-5; TRBD1 is a possible D gene (5 bases). The length of the CDR3 is 17 residues. Per the germline V gene, CDR1 is SNHLY and CDR2 is FYNNEI. Trimming cost V 1 base and J 0 bases, with 13 bases left between them.

For the CDR3, the DNA is TGCGCCAGCAGCTTGGGACAGAGCCTTAAGGACACTGAAGCTTTCTTT. It is translated as CASSLGQSLKDTEAFF. The genes are TRBV5-1 and TRBJ1-1; TRBD1 might be the D (5 bases). CDR1 SGHRS and CDR2 YFSETQ come from the germline V gene. This CDR3 is built from 16 residues. Deletions cut 0 bases from V and 3 bases from J, with 15 bases between.

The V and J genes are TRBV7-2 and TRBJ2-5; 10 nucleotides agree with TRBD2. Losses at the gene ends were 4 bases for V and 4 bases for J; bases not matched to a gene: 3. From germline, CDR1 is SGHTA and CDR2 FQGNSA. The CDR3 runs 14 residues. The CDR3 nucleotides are TGTGCCAGCAGCTGGTCTAGCGGGGGAGAGACCCAGTACTTC. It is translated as CASSWSSGGETQYF.

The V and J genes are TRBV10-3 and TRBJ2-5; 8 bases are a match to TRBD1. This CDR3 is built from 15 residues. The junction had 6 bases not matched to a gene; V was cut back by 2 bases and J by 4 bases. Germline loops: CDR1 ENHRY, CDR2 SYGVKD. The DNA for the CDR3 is TGTGCCATCAGTGAGCGACCGGGACAGGCAGAGACCCAGTACTTC. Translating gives CAISERPGQAETQYF.

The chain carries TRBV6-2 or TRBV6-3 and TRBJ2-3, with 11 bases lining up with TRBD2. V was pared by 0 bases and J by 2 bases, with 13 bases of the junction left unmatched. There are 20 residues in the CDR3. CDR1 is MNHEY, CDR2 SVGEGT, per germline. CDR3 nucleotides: TGTGCCAGCAGTTACTCGAGGGCTAGCGGGGGGTTGCGATACACAGATACGCAGTATTTT. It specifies CASSYSRASGGLRYTDTQYF.